This is a list of T cell receptor beta chains from one sample in a study of shared clonotypes between healthy human individuals. TCRdb keeps only in-frame clones here, not all; method: immunoSEQ multiplex PCR. The sample records 2 million to 2.5 million clones, roughly 93% being singletons. Sequenced input: naive CD4+ T cells from PBMCs. The receptors originated from a man aged 18 to 30 in good health. Some clones in this sample may be carry-over from other donors' samples. CDR3s include the opening cysteine and the closing phenylalanine or tryptophan. The D gene is left open where the match is weak. Clone size is stated in some rows and not others, as once, few, many or a class when expanded.

v_gene,len,abundance,j_gene,d_gene,CDR3aa,CDR3nt
TRBV27,14,.,TRBJ2-7,.,CASSLSWPAYEQYF,TGTGCCAGCAGTTTATCGTGGCCCGCCTACGAGCAGTACTTC
TRBV7-9,15,.,TRBJ2-1,TRBD1,CASSVTGGSSNEQFF,TGTGCCAGCAGCGTAACAGGGGGCTCGAGCAATGAGCAGTTCTTC
TRBV18,13,.,TRBJ1-1,TRBD1,CASSTQGRTEAFF,TGTGCCAGCTCAACACAGGGGCGGACTGAAGCTTTCTTT
TRBV4-1,15,.,TRBJ1-5,TRBD1,CASSQGTGNNQPQHF,TGCGCCAGCAGCCAAGGGACAGGGAACAATCAGCCCCAGCATTTT
TRBV2,14,.,TRBJ1-1,TRBD1,CASSPRTGNTEAFF,TGTGCCAGCAGTCCACGGACAGGTAACACTGAAGCTTTCTTT
TRBV28,17,.,TRBJ2-5,.,CASSSSITLEGWETQYF,TGTGCCAGCAGTTCCTCCATAACCCTCGAGGGTTGGGAGACCCAGTACTTC
TRBV6-4,14,.,TRBJ2-1,.,CASSDSREPNEQFF,TGTGCCAGCAGTGACTCACGGGAGCCCAATGAGCAGTTCTTC
TRBV7-2,11,.,TRBJ2-1,.,CASSLGGEQFF,TGTGCCAGCAGCTTAGGCGGGGAGCAGTTCTTC
TRBV28,17,.,TRBJ2-3,.,CASSLMGRIRGTDTQYF,TGTGCCAGCAGTTTAATGGGACGGATTCGGGGCACAGATACGCAGTATTTT
TRBV6-6,14,.,TRBJ2-2,.,CASSYWGNTGELFF,TGTGCCAGCAGTTACTGGGGGAACACCGGGGAGCTGTTTTTT
TRBV19,16,.,TRBJ2-1,TRBD2,CASSKIAGGTYNEQFF,TGTGCCAGTAGCAAAATAGCGGGAGGAACCTACAATGAGCAGTTCTTC
TRBV9,15,.,TRBJ2-2,.,CASSVDGRNTGELFF,TGTGCCAGCAGCGTGGACGGGAGGAACACCGGGGAGCTGTTTTTT
TRBV2,11,.,TRBJ2-5,.,CASSLGETQYF,TGTGCCAGCAGTTTAGGGGAGACCCAGTACTTC
TRBV4-1,12,.,TRBJ1-3,.,CASSHDSRTIYF,TGCGCCAGCAGCCACGATTCTCGCACCATATATTTT
TRBV7-5,15,.,TRBJ1-2,.,CVRSCGQGTPYGYTF,TGTGTCAGAAGCTGCGGACAGGGGACGCCCTATGGCTACACCTTC
TRBV5-1,15,.,TRBJ1-5,TRBD1,CASSLTGDHNQPQHF,TGCGCCAGCAGCTTGACAGGGGACCACAATCAGCCCCAGCATTTT
TRBV28,12,.,TRBJ1-5,.,CASSLPDQPQHF,TGTGCCAGCAGTTTGCCCGATCAGCCCCAGCATTTT
TRBV28,17,.,TRBJ1-2,TRBD1,CASSPQIRDSDNYGYTF,TGTGCCAGCAGTCCACAGATCCGGGACAGCGATAACTATGGCTACACCTTC
TRBV5-1,14,.,TRBJ1-1,.,CASSSTLRGTEAFF,TGCGCCAGCAGCTCGACTCTACGGGGGACTGAAGCTTTCTTT
TRBV19,12,.,TRBJ2-3,.,CASSMGVNTQYF,TGTGCCAGTAGTATGGGGGTGAATACGCAGTATTTT
TRBV11-3,15,.,TRBJ2-7,TRBD1,CASSPRPGGNYEQYF,TGTGCCAGCAGCCCAAGACCAGGGGGAAACTACGAGCAGTACTTC
TRBV28,15,.,TRBJ2-5,.,CASSLRTGTKETQYF,TGTGCCAGCAGCCTAAGAACAGGGACGAAAGAGACCCAGTACTTC
TRBV11-2,13,.,TRBJ2-1,.,CASSSGLNNEQFF,TGTGCCAGCAGCTCGGGACTCAACAATGAGCAGTTCTTC
TRBV18,16,.,TRBJ1-4,.,CASSPSIPDLGEKLFF,TGTGCCAGCTCACCCTCGATCCCGGACCTCGGGGAAAAACTGTTTTTT
TRBV10-1,16,.,TRBJ2-2,TRBD1,CASSTGQGASTGELFF,TGCGCCAGCAGTACAGGACAGGGGGCTAGCACCGGGGAGCTGTTTTTT
TRBV29-1,14,.,TRBJ2-6,.,CSVILGAGANVLTF,TGCAGCGTCATCTTGGGGGCTGGGGCCAACGTCCTGACTTTC
TRBV5-6,15,.,TRBJ1-2,.,CASSLLATANYGYTF,TGTGCCAGCAGCTTGCTCGCGACAGCGAACTATGGCTACACCTTC
TRBV19,13,.,TRBJ1-5,.,CASSPRWGEPQHF,TGTGCCAGTAGCCCGAGGTGGGGGGAGCCCCAGCATTTT
TRBV5-5,14,.,TRBJ1-1,TRBD1,CASSFLQGGTEAFF,TGTGCCAGCAGCTTTCTCCAGGGGGGGACTGAAGCTTTCTTT
TRBV29-1,12,once,TRBJ2-5,TRBD1,CSARTGSETQYF,TGCAGCGCCCGGACAGGGTCAGAGACCCAGTACTTC
TRBV29-1,15,.,TRBJ2-3,.,CSVEGWGVGTDTQYF,TGCAGCGTAGAGGGCTGGGGGGTTGGTACAGATACGCAGTATTTT
TRBV19,17,.,TRBJ1-2,TRBD1,CASSTGTGGVGNYGYTF,TGTGCCAGTAGTACCGGGACAGGGGGCGTTGGGAACTATGGCTACACCTTC
TRBV29-1,13,.,TRBJ2-1,TRBD2,CSVVGLALGGQFF,TGCAGCGTAGTGGGACTAGCGCTCGGGGGGCAGTTCTTC
TRBV5-1,16,.,TRBJ2-1,TRBD2,CASSLAGLAAYNEQFF,TGCGCCAGCAGCTTGGCCGGGCTAGCGGCCTACAATGAGCAGTTCTTC
TRBV9,16,.,TRBJ1-6,.,CASSATSGRANSPLHF,TGTGCCAGCAGCGCTACCTCGGGACGGGCAAATTCACCCCTCCACTTT
TRBV4-1,16,.,TRBJ2-2,.,CASSQAITSPPGELFF,TGCGCCAGCAGCCAAGCGATAACATCCCCGCCCGGGGAGCTGTTTTTT
TRBV6-5,11,.,TRBJ1-3,.,CATHSGNTIYF,TGTGCCACCCACTCTGGAAACACCATATATTTT
TRBV5-1,14,.,TRBJ1-2,.,CASSLALNNYGYTF,TGCGCCAGCAGCTTGGCCCTTAACAACTATGGCTACACCTTC